A selection of T cell receptor beta chains follows, all from one sample in a study of CD8 T cells in Susac syndrome. TCRdb redid the calling of the immunoSEQ multiplex PCR reads with MiXCR, one entry per CDR3 protein. The profile shows under 85,000 distinct CDR3 sequences, just under 95% of them singletons. The specimen sequenced was CD8+ T cells from PBMCs. These receptors were collected from a human donor with multiple sclerosis. Each CDR3 is given with its conserved first and last residue. D genes are given only for firm matches. A clone size is listed for some rows: how often the clone was seen (once, few, many), or a class if it is expanded.

clone size	V gene	J gene	D gene	CDR3 protein	CDR3 DNA
.	TRBV28	TRBJ2-5	TRBD2	CASSSVRLAEETQYF	TGTGCCAGCAGTTCCGTCCGACTAGCGGAAGAGACCCAGTACTTC
.	TRBV7-9	TRBJ2-3	.	CASSPLRADTQYF	TGTGCCAGCAGCCCCCTCCGGGCCGATACGCAGTATTTT
.	TRBV29-1	TRBJ2-1	.	CSAGNEQFF	TGCAGCGCGGGCAATGAGCAGTTCTTC
once	TRBV30	TRBJ1-4	.	CAWSSRGSLEEKLFF	TGTGCCTGGAGTTCCCGGGGGTCCCTTGAAGAAAAACTGTTTTTT
.	TRBV30	TRBJ2-2	TRBD2	CAWERGGLTGELFF	TGTGCCTGGGAGCGGGGGGGCCTCACCGGGGAGCTGTTTTTT
.	TRBV5-1	TRBJ1-1	TRBD1	CASSFGDREAFF	TGCGCCAGCAGCTTCGGGGACAGGGAAGCTTTCTTT
.	TRBV29-1	TRBJ2-1	.	CSVDGLGSSYNEQFF	TGCAGCGTTGACGGTCTCGGCAGTTCCTACAATGAGCAGTTCTTC
.	TRBV7-2	TRBJ2-7	.	CASSLHPPSSSYEQYF	TGTGCCAGCAGCTTACATCCACCCTCGAGCTCCTACGAGCAGTACTTC
.	TRBV24-1	TRBJ2-1	TRBD2	CATSIPGGAGEQFF	TGTGCCACGAGCATTCCCGGGGGGGCCGGTGAGCAGTTCTTC
.	TRBV27	TRBJ2-7	TRBD2	CASRLTSGRTYEQYF	TGTGCCAGCAGGCTCACTAGCGGGAGGACCTACGAGCAGTACTTC
.	TRBV29-1	TRBJ2-1	.	CSVELERYNEQFF	TGCAGCGTTGAACTCGAACGCTACAATGAGCAGTTCTTC
.	TRBV19	TRBJ1-5	TRBD1	CASMPGQGSFWQPQHF	TGTGCCAGTATGCCGGGACAGGGATCGTTTTGGCAGCCCCAGCATTTT
.	TRBV9	TRBJ2-1	TRBD2	CASSVGLAGDEQFF	TGTGCCAGCAGCGTAGGACTAGCGGGAGATGAGCAGTTCTTC
.	TRBV20-1	TRBJ2-1	TRBD2	CSARLAAYNEQFF	TGCAGTGCCAGGCTAGCGGCTTACAATGAGCAGTTCTTC
.	TRBV6-5	TRBJ1-5	.	CASYGAYGQPQHF	TGTGCCAGCTACGGGGCGTATGGTCAGCCCCAGCATTTT
.	TRBV24-1	TRBJ2-3	.	CATSDWRGTSTDTQYF	TGTGCCACCAGTGATTGGCGGGGAACTAGCACAGATACGCAGTATTTT
.	TRBV28	TRBJ1-1	.	CASISRPSTEAFF	TGTGCCAGCATTTCACGCCCGAGCACTGAAGCTTTCTTT
.	TRBV2	TRBJ2-5	TRBD2	CASSEVGAGDGETQYF	TGTGCCAGCAGTGAAGTTGGGGCGGGGGATGGAGAGACCCAGTACTTC
.	TRBV6-5	TRBJ1-1	.	CASSPSGGNTEAFF	TGTGCCAGCAGCCCCAGCGGGGGGAACACTGAAGCTTTCTTT
.	TRBV27	TRBJ2-4	.	CASRGVGARPYF	TGTGCCAGCAGGGGGGTCGGGGCCAGGCCGTACTTC
.	TRBV7-9	TRBJ1-1	.	CASSSLGGDTEAFF	TGTGCCAGCAGCTCTCTAGGTGGGGACACTGAAGCTTTCTTT
.	TRBV9	TRBJ2-7	.	CASSGPQGGEQYF	TGTGCCAGCAGCGGACCTCAGGGGGGCGAGCAGTACTTC
.	TRBV11-1	TRBJ1-2	TRBD1	CASSLTEMPGQGDPNYGYTF	TGTGCCAGCAGCTTAACCGAGATGCCGGGACAGGGGGATCCTAACTATGGCTACACCTTC
.	TRBV12-3/TRBV12-4	TRBJ1-1	.	CASSLDTGTEAFF	TGTGCCAGCAGTTTAGATACAGGCACTGAAGCTTTCTTT
once	TRBV4-1	TRBJ2-1	.	CASSQEGYEQFF	TGCGCCAGCAGCCAAGAGGGGTATGAGCAGTTCTTC
.	TRBV6-4	TRBJ1-5	.	CASSESSNQPQHF	TGTGCCAGCAGTGAATCAAGCAATCAGCCCCAGCATTTT
.	TRBV4-3	TRBJ2-5	.	CASSQGGSRFSETQYF	TGCGCCAGCAGCCAAGGGGGCTCGAGGTTCTCAGAGACCCAGTACTTC
once	TRBV4-1	TRBJ2-7	TRBD1	CASSHRDSEVYEQYF	TGCGCCAGCAGCCATAGGGACAGTGAAGTCTACGAGCAGTACTTC
.	TRBV29-1	TRBJ1-2	.	CSVEGVGYTF	TGCAGCGTTGAGGGGGTTGGCTACACCTTC
.	TRBV27	TRBJ2-7	.	CASSLSIKGEQYF	TGTGCCAGCAGTTTATCGATAAAGGGAGAGCAGTACTTC
.	TRBV9	TRBJ1-2	.	CASSVDGGYGYTF	TGTGCCAGCAGCGTCGACGGCGGATATGGCTACACCTTC
.	TRBV7-3	TRBJ2-5	.	CASSSPGTEEETQYF	TGTGCCAGCAGCTCCCCCGGCACGGAGGAGGAGACCCAGTACTTC
.	TRBV28	TRBJ1-4	TRBD1	CASSPGQGNEKLFF	TGTGCCAGCAGCCCGGGACAGGGGAATGAAAAACTGTTTTTT
.	TRBV7-9	TRBJ1-2	.	CASSFAGTDYTF	TGTGCCAGCAGCTTTGCAGGAACGGACTACACCTTC